One and the same sample provided the 27 T cell receptor beta chains below, sequenced in a study of blood T cell repertoires in COVID-19. Sequencing used immunoSEQ multiplex PCR; TCRdb keeps in-frame clones, though not all of them. The top ten hold less than 9.5% of the sample, which has 110,000 to 150,000 clones, roughly 80% seen once. The source material was peripheral blood. The source is a human donor in a cohort sampled during active COVID-19.

The rearrangement links TRBV19 to TRBJ1-3; TRBD1 matches 9 bases. The trim removed 5 bases at V and 0 bases at J, leaving 2 bases unmatched. Germline V CDR1 and CDR2: LNHDA, SQIVND (reference sequence). The CDR3 is made up of 15 amino acids. Here the CDR3 reads CASSEQGASGNTIYF. The CDR3 region has the DNA TGTGCCAGTAGTGAACAGGGGGCCTCTGGAAACACCATATATTTT.

This chain connects TRBV7-2 to TRBJ2-1; 8 positions agree with TRBD2. This CDR3 is built from 17 residues. Germline lookup yields CDR1 SGHTA and CDR2 FQGNSA. J gave up 4 bases and V 6 bases, and 14 bases lay outside the gene matches. The DNA of the CDR3 is TGTGCCAGCAGGAATACCCGGGGGGGCCTCGAATACAATGAGCAGTTCTTC. This gives the protein CASRNTRGGLEYNEQFF.

V gene TRBV4-1 combines with J gene TRBJ2-3; TRBD2 matches at 8 bases. The V segment lost 0 bases and the J segment 2 bases; nucleotides outside the gene matches: 4. Germline CDR1 MGHRA, CDR2 YSYEKL. The CDR3 is made up of 16 amino acids. The CDR3 sequence: CASSQEQRGPTDTQYF. The CDR3 DNA is TGCGCCAGCAGCCAAGAGCAGCGGGGGCCCACAGATACGCAGTATTTT.

This sequence joins TRBV2 and TRBJ1-2; 12 bases are shared with TRBD1. This CDR3 spans 15 amino acids. J was trimmed by 4 bases and V by 6 bases; bases with no gene match: 6. Germline V gene sequence: CDR1 SNHLY, CDR2 FYNNEI. The CDR3 DNA sequence: TGTGCCAGCAGGGGACAGGGGGCAGGTAGCTATGGCTACACCTTC. Translation gives CASRGQGAGSYGYTF.

The V gene is TRBV21-1, the J gene TRBJ2-2; no check of the table's D call, TRBD2, against the DNA was made. TRBV21-1 is recorded as a pseudogene. The CDR3 covers 20 residues. CDR3 in amino acids: CASSPRLRLCGNGGCGELFF. As DNA, the CDR3 is TGTGCCAGCAGCCCACGCCTGCGGCTCTGCGGGAATGGGGGGTGCGGGGAGCTGTTTTTT.

This chain uses TRBV27 with TRBJ1-6; 8 bases are shared with TRBD1. The germline gives CDR1 MNHEY, CDR2 SMNVEV (reference sequence). Trimming cost V 4 bases and J 7 bases; bases outside gene matches: 9. The CDR3 consists of 16 residues. Here the CDR3 DNA reads TGTGCCAGCAGTTCATCATGGACAGGGCAAAATTCACCCCTCCACTTT. Protein sequence: CASSSSWTGQNSPLHF.

The chain employs TRBV27 and TRBJ1-2; TRBD1 agrees at 9 bases. The CDR3 is 19 residues long. Germline CDR1 MNHEY, CDR2 SMNVEV (reference sequence). The V gene end was trimmed by 2 bases and the J gene end by 7 bases; junction bases not matched to a gene: 20. The CDR3 DNA reads as TGTGCCAGCAGTTTAGGGCTGACAACCGGGACAGGGAAGAGGAGTGGCTACACCTTC. Translation: CASSLGLTTGTGKRSGYTF.

The chain carries TRBV13 and TRBJ1-6; TRBD1 might be the D (5 bases). Germline V gives CDR1 PRHDT, CDR2 FYEKMQ (reference sequence). This CDR3 is built from 14 residues. V was clipped by 6 bases and J by 5 bases, with 11 bases between them. The CDR3, as DNA: TGTGCCAGCAGTTACCTAGGGGATAATTCACCCCTCCACTTT. This gives the protein CASSYLGDNSPLHF.

The rearrangement uses TRBV7-2 and TRBJ1-5; a weak D match, TRBD1 (5 bases). The V gene lost 6 bases and the J gene lost 0 bases, with 6 bases spanning the gap. The CDR3 is 13 residues long. CDR1 is SGHTA, CDR2 FQGNSA, per germline. The CDR3 region has the DNA TGTGCCAGCAGGGACACTAGCAATCAGCCCCAGCATTTT. Translation: CASRDTSNQPQHF.

There are a few counts of this clone. The rearrangement links TRBV7-9 to TRBJ1-1, with unresolved D. Deletions cut 1 base from V and 7 bases from J, with 13 bases between. CDR3 length: 14 residues. The germline V gene has CDR1 SEHNR and CDR2 FQNEAQ (reference sequence). The CDR3 loop reads CASSLGKGSGEAFF. The CDR3, as DNA: TGTGCCAGCAGCTTAGGTAAAGGGAGTGGTGAAGCTTTCTTT.

The chain couples TRBV7-9 to TRBJ2-2; TRBD2 might be the D (6 bases). The germline V and J ends were trimmed by 1 base and 0 bases, with 6 bases remaining between them. Germline-derived CDR1 and CDR2 are SEHNR and FQNEAQ (reference sequence). The CDR3 length is 15 residues. The CDR3 nucleotides read TGTGCCAGCAGCTTAGGGGGGGCGAACACCGGGGAGCTGTTTTTT. Translating it yields CASSLGGANTGELFF. Based on the CDR3 plus reference TRBV7-9 and TRBJ2-2, the full variable domain is DTGVSQNPRHKITKRGQNVTFRCDPISEHNRLYWYRQTLGQGPEFLTYFQNEAQLEKSRLLSDRFSAERPKGSFSTLEIQRTEQGDSAMYLCASSLGGANTGELFFGEGSRLTVL.

The V and J genes are TRBV7-2 and TRBJ1-2; 8 bases agree with TRBD1. V shed 3 bases and J 11 bases; nucleotides not matched to a gene: 5. Germline loops: CDR1 SGHTA, CDR2 FQGNSA. There are 12 residues in the CDR3. CDR3 bases: TGTGCCAGCAGCTTGGACAGGGTGGTTTACACCTTC. Translating it yields CASSLDRVVYTF.

The genes are TRBV4-1 and TRBJ2-1; TRBD2 matches 10 bases. The germline gives CDR1 MGHRA, CDR2 YSYEKL. The V segment lost 6 bases and the J segment 2 bases; nucleotides outside the gene matches: 4. The CDR3 consists of 15 residues. The CDR3 loop is CASSPSGGAYNEQFF. The CDR3 DNA follows: TGCGCCAGCAGTCCAAGCGGGGGGGCCTACAATGAGCAGTTCTTC.

The V and J genes are TRBV5-1 and TRBJ1-2, with D possibly matching TRBD1 (6 bases). CDR1 is SGHRS, CDR2 YFSETQ, per germline. V dropped 3 bases and J dropped 2 bases, with 11 bases sitting between them. The CDR3 totals 14 residues. The CDR3 DNA sequence: TGCGCCAGCAGCTCGGTGGACAGCAACTATGGCTACACCTTC. Protein: CASSSVDSNYGYTF. The full variable domain, in which reference TRBV5-1 and TRBJ1-2 provide the parts outside the CDR3, is KAGVTQTPRYLIKTRGQQVTLSCSPISGHRSVSWYQQTPGQGLQFLFEYFSETQRNKGNFPGRFSGRQFSNSRSEMNVSTLELGDSALYLCASSSVDSNYGYTFGSGTRLTVV.

There are a few counts of this clone. The genes are TRBV7-2 and TRBJ2-7, with D unresolved. Trimming shortened V by 5 bases and J by 3 bases, and 8 bases separated the two germline ends. The CDR3 has 12 amino acids. The germline V gene has CDR1 SGHTA and CDR2 FQGNSA. CDR3 in DNA: TGTGCCAGCAGCCTACCTAACTACGAGCAGTACTTC. It translates to CASSLPNYEQYF.

V is TRBV24-1 and J is TRBJ2-1, with TRBD1 identical over 8 bases. The CDR3 is 15 amino acids. V trimming: 3 bases; J trimming: 7 bases; junction bases outside the gene matches: 7. CDR1 KGHDR and CDR2 SFDVKD come from the germline V gene. The CDR3 DNA is TGTGCCACCAGTGATCATGGACAGGGTCGGAATGAGCAGTTCTTC. Protein sequence: CATSDHGQGRNEQFF.

This clone has just a few counts. This chain joins TRBV29-1 and TRBJ1-1; TRBD1 aligns across 7 bases. V shed 7 bases, J shed 4 bases, and the junction held 9 bases outside the gene matches. From germline, CDR1 is SQVTM and CDR2 ANQGSEA. The CDR3 covers 13 residues. The CDR3 nucleotides read TGCAGCGCCTACAGGGGACAAGGCACTGAAGCTTTCTTT. It yields the protein CSAYRGQGTEAFF.

The chain combines TRBV6-1 with TRBJ2-5; perhaps TRBD2 as D (6 bases). The CDR3 sequence is 10 residues long. Germline lookup yields CDR1 MNHNS and CDR2 SASEGT. V was cut by 3 bases and J by 11 bases, with 7 bases left in between. The CDR3: CASSDGTQYF. CDR3 sequence (DNA): TGTGCCAGCAGTGACGGGACTCAGTACTTC.

The V gene is TRBV14, the J gene TRBJ2-5, with 10 bases fitting TRBD2. Germline CDR1 and CDR2: SGHDN and FVKESK. V was pared by 0 bases and J by 4 bases, with 17 bases of the junction left unmatched. This CDR3 comprises 20 residues. The CDR3 nucleotides read TGTGCCAGCAGCCAAGATAACCAGCGGGGGGGCCATTTCCAAAGAGAGACCCAGTACTTC. Translated, it gives CASSQDNQRGGHFQRETQYF. Variable domain in full (rest from reference TRBV14 and TRBJ2-5): EAGVTQFPSHSVIEKGQTVTLRCDPISGHDNLYWYRRVMGKEIKFLLHFVKESKQDESGMPNNRFLAERTGGTYSTLKVQPAELEDSGVYFCASSQDNQRGGHFQRETQYFGPGTRLLVL.

The V gene is TRBV7-9, the J gene TRBJ2-1; a possible D gene is TRBD2 (6 bases). Trimming cost V 2 bases and J 4 bases, with 12 bases left between them. Germline values: CDR1 SEHNR, CDR2 FQNEAQ (reference sequence). The length of the CDR3 is 15 residues. CDR3 coding DNA: TGTGCCAGCAGCTTACTCGCGGGGTCATACAATGAGCAGTTCTTC. Its protein is CASSLLAGSYNEQFF.

The chain joins TRBV7-9 to TRBJ2-7; TRBD1 matches 10 bases. The CDR3 totals 14 residues. The junction had 6 bases not matched to a gene; V was cut back by 5 bases and J by 5 bases. CDR1 is SEHNR, CDR2 FQNEAQ, per germline (reference sequence). The CDR3 is CASSLRQGAHEQYF. The CDR3 nucleotides read TGTGCCAGCAGCCTAAGACAGGGGGCACACGAGCAGTACTTC.

The rearrangement uses TRBV7-9 and TRBJ2-3; 11 bases align to TRBD2. The J segment lost 3 bases and the V segment lost 3 bases, leaving 8 bases of the junction unmatched. Germline-derived CDR1 and CDR2 are SEHNR and FQNEAQ (reference sequence). CDR3 size: 17 residues. CDR3 bases: TGTGCCAGCAGCTTGATTAGCGGGGGGGCCGGAACAGATACGCAGTATTTT. This sequence encodes CASSLISGGAGTDTQYF.

This clone was seen only once. The chain uses TRBV15 and TRBJ2-6; tentative D call: TRBD2 (6 bases). Germline loops: CDR1 LNHNV, CDR2 YYDKDF (reference sequence). V was clipped by 0 bases and J by 4 bases, with 13 bases between them. The CDR3 is made up of 17 amino acids. This chain's CDR3 is CATSRDPGRGGANVLTF. Here the CDR3 DNA reads TGTGCCACCAGCAGAGATCCCGGCCGGGGGGGGGCCAACGTCCTGACTTTC.

V gene TRBV10-2 combines with J gene TRBJ2-7, with 8 bases identical to TRBD2. V was pared by 6 bases and J by 3 bases, with 4 bases of the junction left unmatched. Germline V gives CDR1 WSHSY, CDR2 SAAADI. The CDR3 sequence is 13 residues long. The CDR3 region is CASSPGTSYEQYF. For the CDR3, the DNA is TGCGCCAGCAGCCCAGGGACTAGCTACGAGCAGTACTTC.

V gene TRBV2 combines with J gene TRBJ2-1; possible D gene TRBD1, 6 bases. The V end lost 6 bases, the J end lost 7 bases, and 19 bases lay between the germline ends. Germline CDR1 is SNHLY and CDR2 is FYNNEI. The CDR3 spans 15 residues. CDR3 sequence reads: CASSDNREFKNEQFF. The CDR3 DNA reads TGTGCCAGCAGCGACAACAGGGAATTTAAAAATGAGCAGTTCTTC.

This clone was detected once. Other DNA sequences in the sample encode the same CDR3. This sequence joins TRBV28 and TRBJ2-7; 8 nucleotides align to TRBD1. Per germline, CDR1 MDHEN and CDR2 SYDVKM. CDR3 length: 13 amino acids. Trimming removed 5 bases from V and 3 bases from J; junction bases left unmatched: 3. Here the CDR3 reads CASSLGTGYEQYF. The CDR3 coding sequence is TGTGCCAGCAGTCTCGGGACAGGCTACGAGCAGTACTTC.

The chain is built from TRBV7-2 and TRBJ2-2, with 11 bases identical to TRBD2. CDR1 is SGHTA and CDR2 is FQGNSA in the germline V gene. The junction had 4 bases not matched to a gene; V was cut back by 6 bases and J by 4 bases. The CDR3 covers 15 residues. The CDR3 DNA follows: TGTGCCAGCAGGGACGGGACTAGCGGCACCGGGGAGCTGTTTTTT. Translated: CASRDGTSGTGELFF.